These 10 T cell receptor beta chains were sequenced from one sample in a study of CD8+ T cells in alopecia areata (dated by TCRdb to 2017 to 2018). The library relied on the immunoSEQ multiplex PCR assay. RNA was extracted from all samples and reverse transcribed into cDNA as template for TCR sequencing. The table was pulled from immuneACCESS by TCRdb, which kept in-frame rearrangements only. Such tables lose some clones; where checked, under half of the loss comes from unresolved V genes, and the rest has no known cause. This sample has roughly 230,000 clones in its table, and approximately 45% of those were observed once. 2% to 3% of the sample rests with the top ten. Explained via the paper, the treatment or condition label denotes: oral pan-JAK inhibitor, 5-10 mg twice daily. Sequences were derived from CD4+ T cells sorted from blood, sampled between weeks 36 and 40, from a patient treated with tofacitinib. The receptors were gathered from a human donor with alopecia areata.

The V and J genes are TRBV4-1 and TRBJ2-6, with D possibly being TRBD1 (6 bases). This CDR3 is 20 amino acids long. CDR1 is MGHRA and CDR2 is YSYEKL in the germline V gene. With 4 bases removed from V and 0 bases from J, the gap between germline ends came to 22 bases. The CDR3: CASSLQTARGLFSGANVLTF. The CDR3 nucleotides are TGCGCCAGCAGCCTCCAAACGGCCAGGGGCTTATTCTCTGGGGCCAACGTCCTGACTTTC.

The chain combines TRBV5-1 with TRBJ2-1; D tentatively fits TRBD1 or TRBD2 (5 bases each). The germline V and J ends were trimmed by 4 bases and 2 bases, with 16 bases remaining between them. Germline-derived CDR1 and CDR2 are SGHRS and YFSETQ. This CDR3 has 16 residues. CDR3 protein: CASSGSGTQTYNEQFF. The CDR3 DNA follows: TGCGCCAGCAGCGGGTCGGGGACGCAAACCTACAATGAGCAGTTCTTC.

V usage is TRBV30 and J usage is TRBJ2-5, with 8 bases matching TRBD2. Germline CDR1 and CDR2: GTSNPN and SVGIG (reference sequence). The trim removed 3 bases at V and 2 bases at J, leaving 8 bases unmatched. The CDR3 runs 15 residues. Written as DNA, the CDR3 is TGTGCCTGGAGCCGGGGGGGACGTTGGCAAGAGACCCAGTACTTC. Its translation is CAWSRGGRWQETQYF.

The chain links TRBV19 to TRBJ2-5; no clear D gene. V lost 8 bases and J 3 bases, leaving 13 bases between the germline ends. Per germline, CDR1 LNHDA and CDR2 SQIVND (reference sequence). The CDR3 length is 13 residues. The CDR3 here is CASGSGSKETQYF. The CDR3 bases are TGTGCCAGTGGATCTGGCTCTAAAGAGACCCAGTACTTC.

The V call is TRBV6-1, the J call TRBJ1-1, with TRBD1 matching over 7 bases. The trim removed 7 bases at V and 4 bases at J, leaving 9 bases unmatched. CDR3 size: 14 residues. Germline CDR1 is MNHNS and CDR2 is SASEGT. The CDR3 sequence: CASTIQGVGTEAFF. The DNA of the CDR3 is TGTGCCAGCACCATCCAGGGGGTTGGCACTGAAGCTTTCTTT.

This clone was counted many times. V is TRBV4-2 and J is TRBJ2-7; 9 bases match TRBD2. V shed 5 bases and J 6 bases; nucleotides not matched to a gene: 5. Germline V gene sequence: CDR1 LGHNA, CDR2 YNFKEQ. CDR3 size: 13 residues. CDR3 DNA: TGTGCCAGCAGCGAGAGACTAGCGGTCGAGCAGTACTTC. Its protein is CASSERLAVEQYF.

The V and J genes are TRBV5-6 and TRBJ1-5; maybe TRBD1 (5 bases). Trimming removed 0 bases from V and 4 bases from J, with 14 bases in between. The germline V gene has CDR1 SGHDT and CDR2 YYEEEE. This CDR3 has 16 amino acids. The CDR3 sequence is CASSLGPQAVNQPQHF. CDR3 DNA sequence: TGTGCCAGCAGCTTGGGACCACAGGCCGTGAATCAGCCCCAGCATTTT.

The table lists this clone with many counts. This rearrangement joins TRBV7-9 to TRBJ2-5, with D perhaps TRBD1 (6 bases). The ends were cut back, 5 bases at V and 2 bases at J, with 12 bases in the middle. CDR3 length: 14 amino acids. CDR1 and CDR2 (germline): SEHNR, FQNEAQ (reference sequence). In DNA form, the CDR3 reads TGTGCCAGCAGCGCGTGGACAGATCAAGAGACCCAGTACTTC. Its protein product is CASSAWTDQETQYF.

The chain has TRBV29-1 and TRBJ1-5, with D perhaps matching TRBD1 (6 bases). Trimming cost V 5 bases and J 4 bases, with 15 bases left between them. This CDR3 comprises 14 residues. Germline V lookup: CDR1 SQVTM, CDR2 ANQGSEA. The chain's CDR3 is CSVSGGQGNQPQHF. CDR3 coding DNA: TGCAGCGTTTCTGGGGGGCAAGGGAATCAGCCCCAGCATTTT.

The CDR3 protein is CASSGEGLAKNIQYF. The CDR3 DNA follows: TGTGCCAGCAGTGGAGAAGGACTGGCCAAAAACATTCAGTACTTC. The genes are TRBV28 and TRBJ2-4; possibly TRBD2 for D (5 bases). V was shortened by 5 bases and J by 1 base, with 12 bases between the two germline ends. The CDR3 contains 15 residues. Germline CDR1 is MDHEN and CDR2 is SYDVKM. The whole variable domain, filled in from reference TRBV28 and TRBJ2-4, reads DVKVTQSSRYLVKRTGEKVFLECVQDMDHENMFWYRQDPGLGLRLIYFSYDVKMKEKGDIPEGYSVSREKKERFSLILESASTNQTSMYLCASSGEGLAKNIQYFGAGTRLSVL.